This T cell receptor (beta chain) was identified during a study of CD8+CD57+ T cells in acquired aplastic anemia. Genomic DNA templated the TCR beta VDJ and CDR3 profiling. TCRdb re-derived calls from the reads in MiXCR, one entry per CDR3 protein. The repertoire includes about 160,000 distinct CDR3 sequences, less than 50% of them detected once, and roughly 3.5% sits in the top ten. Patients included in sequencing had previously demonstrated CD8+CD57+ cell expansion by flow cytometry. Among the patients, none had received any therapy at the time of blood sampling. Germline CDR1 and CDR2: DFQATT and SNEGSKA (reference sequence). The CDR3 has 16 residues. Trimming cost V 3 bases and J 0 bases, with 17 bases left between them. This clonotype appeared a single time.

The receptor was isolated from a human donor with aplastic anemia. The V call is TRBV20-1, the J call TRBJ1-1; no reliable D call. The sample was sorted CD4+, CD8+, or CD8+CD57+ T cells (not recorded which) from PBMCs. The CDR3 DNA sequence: TGCAGTGCTAGGTATACCAACTTTGCCATGAACACTGAAGCTTTCTTT. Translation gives CSARYTNFAMNTEAFF.